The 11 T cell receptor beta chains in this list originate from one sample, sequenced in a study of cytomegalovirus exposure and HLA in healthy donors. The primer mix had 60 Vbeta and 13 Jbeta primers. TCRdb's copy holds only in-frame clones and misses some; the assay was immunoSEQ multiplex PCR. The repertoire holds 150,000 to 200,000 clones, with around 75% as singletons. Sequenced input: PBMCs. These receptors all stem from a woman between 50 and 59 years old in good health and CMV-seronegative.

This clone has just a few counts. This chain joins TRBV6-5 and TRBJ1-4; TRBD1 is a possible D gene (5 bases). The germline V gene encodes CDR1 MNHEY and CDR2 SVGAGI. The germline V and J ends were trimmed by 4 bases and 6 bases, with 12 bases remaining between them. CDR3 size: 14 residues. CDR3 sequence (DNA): TGTGCCAGCAGTTTCCAGGGAAAAGATGAAAAACTGTTTTTT. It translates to CASSFQGKDEKLFF.

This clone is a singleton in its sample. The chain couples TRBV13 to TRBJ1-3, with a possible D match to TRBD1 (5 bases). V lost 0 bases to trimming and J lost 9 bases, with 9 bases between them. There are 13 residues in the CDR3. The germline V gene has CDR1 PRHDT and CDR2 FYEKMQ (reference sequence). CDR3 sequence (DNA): TGTGCCAGCAGCTTAGGAAAGGGGATCACCATATATTTT. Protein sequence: CASSLGKGITIYF.

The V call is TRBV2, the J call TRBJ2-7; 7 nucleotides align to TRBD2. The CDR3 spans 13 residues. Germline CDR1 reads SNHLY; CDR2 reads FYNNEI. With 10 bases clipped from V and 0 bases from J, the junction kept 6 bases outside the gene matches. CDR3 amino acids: CATNPSGSYEQYF. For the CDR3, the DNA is TGTGCCACCAACCCTAGCGGCTCCTACGAGCAGTACTTC.

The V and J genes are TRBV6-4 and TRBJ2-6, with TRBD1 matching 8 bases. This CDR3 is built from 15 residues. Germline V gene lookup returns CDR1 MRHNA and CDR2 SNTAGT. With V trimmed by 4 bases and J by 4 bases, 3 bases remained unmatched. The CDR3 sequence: CASSVTGAGANVLTF. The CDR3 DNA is TGTGCCAGCAGTGTGACAGGGGCCGGGGCCAACGTCCTGACTTTC.

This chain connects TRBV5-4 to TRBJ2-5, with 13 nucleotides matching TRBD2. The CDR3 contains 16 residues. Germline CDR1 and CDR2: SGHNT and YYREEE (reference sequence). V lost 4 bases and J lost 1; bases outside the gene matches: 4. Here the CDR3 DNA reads TGTGCCAGCAGCCCGGGACTAGCGGGACCCCAAGAGACCCAGTACTTC. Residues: CASSPGLAGPQETQYF.

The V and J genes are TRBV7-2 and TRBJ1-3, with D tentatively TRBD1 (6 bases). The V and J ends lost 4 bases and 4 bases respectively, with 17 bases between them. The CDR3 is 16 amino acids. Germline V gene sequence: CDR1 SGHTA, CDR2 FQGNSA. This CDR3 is CASSSQQGIYGNTIYF. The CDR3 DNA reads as TGTGCCAGCAGCTCCCAACAGGGAATTTACGGAAACACCATATATTTT.

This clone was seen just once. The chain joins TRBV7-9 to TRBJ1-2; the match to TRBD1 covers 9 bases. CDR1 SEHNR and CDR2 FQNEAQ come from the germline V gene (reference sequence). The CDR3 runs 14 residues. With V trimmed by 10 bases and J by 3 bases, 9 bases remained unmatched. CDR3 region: CAIQGQGPYYGYTF. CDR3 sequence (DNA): TGTGCCATCCAGGGACAGGGCCCTTACTATGGCTACACCTTC. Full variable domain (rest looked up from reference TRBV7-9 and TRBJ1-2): DTGVSQNPRHKITKRGQNVTFRCDPISEHNRLYWYRQTLGQGPEFLTYFQNEAQLEKSRLLSDRFSAERPKGSFSTLEIQRTEQGDSAMYLCAIQGQGPYYGYTFGSGTRLTVV.

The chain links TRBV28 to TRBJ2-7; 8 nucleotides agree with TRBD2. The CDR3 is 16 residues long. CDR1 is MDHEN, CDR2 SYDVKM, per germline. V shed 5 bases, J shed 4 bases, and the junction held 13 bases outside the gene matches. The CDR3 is CASSLSPPAGGYEQYF. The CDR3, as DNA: TGTGCCAGCAGTCTTTCCCCTCCGGCGGGAGGTTACGAGCAGTACTTC. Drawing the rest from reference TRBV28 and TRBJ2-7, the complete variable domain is DVKVTQSSRYLVKRTGEKVFLECVQDMDHENMFWYRQDPGLGLRLIYFSYDVKMKEKGDIPEGYSVSREKKERFSLILESASTNQTSMYLCASSLSPPAGGYEQYFGPGTRLTVT.

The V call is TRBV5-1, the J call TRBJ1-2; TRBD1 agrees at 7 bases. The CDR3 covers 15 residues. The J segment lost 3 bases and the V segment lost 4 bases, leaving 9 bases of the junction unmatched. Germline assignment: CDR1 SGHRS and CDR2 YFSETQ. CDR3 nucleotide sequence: TGCGCCAGCAGCGTGGAGGGGACAGTAGACTATGGCTACACCTTC. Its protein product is CASSVEGTVDYGYTF.

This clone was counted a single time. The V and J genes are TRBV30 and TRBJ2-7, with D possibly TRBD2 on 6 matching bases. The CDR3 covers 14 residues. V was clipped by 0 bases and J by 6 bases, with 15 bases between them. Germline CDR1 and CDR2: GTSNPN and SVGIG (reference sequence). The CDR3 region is CAWSVPGRTPEQYF. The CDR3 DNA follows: TGTGCCTGGAGTGTACCCGGGAGAACACCCGAGCAGTACTTC.

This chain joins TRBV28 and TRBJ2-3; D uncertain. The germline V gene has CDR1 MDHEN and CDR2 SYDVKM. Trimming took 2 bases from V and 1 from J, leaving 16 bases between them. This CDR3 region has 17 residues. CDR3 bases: TGTGCCAGCAGTTTAAACCCCCCAAGTTGGCGCACAGATACGCAGTATTTT. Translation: CASSLNPPSWRTDTQYF.